This entry describes one T cell receptor (beta chain). Its antigen is not identified. These data come from a study of cytomegalovirus exposure and HLA in healthy donors. PCR involved 60 Vbeta and 13 Jbeta primers. Here immunoSEQ multiplex PCR was the method, and the copy in TCRdb shows in-frame clones only, minus some. The repertoire holds 140,000 to 150,000 clones, with just under 85% as singletons. Study-wide results and limits: Rarity marked most TCR sequences, yet some public TCRs occurred in many donors. Researchers reported in a later analysis that a missense DCLRE1C variant was tied to TCR beta V- and J-gene trimming. Accurate predictions that matched the HLA-A and HLA-B alleles of most subjects were reportedly made from TCR beta sequences.

The specimen was PBMCs. The source of this sequence is a woman aged 60 to 75 in good health and CMV-seropositive.

The DNA for the CDR3 is TGTGCCAGCAGTTTGAGTGAGATTTTCTATGGCTACACCTTC. Translating it yields CASSLSEIFYGYTF. This chain connects TRBV28 to TRBJ1-2; no clear D gene. From germline, CDR1 is MDHEN and CDR2 SYDVKM. Trimming took off 3 bases at V and 4 bases at J, with 12 bases between the two ends. The CDR3 loop spans 14 amino acids.